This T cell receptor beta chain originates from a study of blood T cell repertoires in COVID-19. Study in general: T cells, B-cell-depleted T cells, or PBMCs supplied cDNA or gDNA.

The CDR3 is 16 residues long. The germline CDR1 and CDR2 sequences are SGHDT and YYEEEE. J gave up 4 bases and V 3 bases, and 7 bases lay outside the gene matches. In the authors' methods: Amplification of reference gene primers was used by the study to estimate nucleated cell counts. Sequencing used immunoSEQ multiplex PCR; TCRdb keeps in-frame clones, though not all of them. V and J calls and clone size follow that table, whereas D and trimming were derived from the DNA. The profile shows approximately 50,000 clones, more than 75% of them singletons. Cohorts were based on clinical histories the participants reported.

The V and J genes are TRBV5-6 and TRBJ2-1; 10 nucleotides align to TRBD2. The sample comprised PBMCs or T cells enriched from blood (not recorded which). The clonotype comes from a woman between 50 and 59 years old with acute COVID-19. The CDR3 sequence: CASSSRTSGVYNEQFF. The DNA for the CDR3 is TGTGCCAGCAGCTCAAGGACTAGCGGTGTTTACAATGAGCAGTTCTTC.